These T cell receptor beta chains were read from a single sample in a study of T cell responses to AZD1222 COVID-19 vaccine. Clones were read by immunoSEQ multiplex PCR, and TCRdb kept only the in-frame ones, dropping some. In the table there are over 150,000 clones, approximately 90% of which are singletons. The specimen comprised peripheral blood, sampled on day 0 of AZD1222 vaccination. These receptors all stem from an adult in good health. CDR3s include the opening cysteine and the closing phenylalanine or tryptophan. D genes are given only for firm matches. Part of the rows lack a size; the others show once, few, many or a class for expanded clones.

>-|-|TRBV25-1|TRBJ2-3
CASSRDHGADTQYF
TGTGCCAGCAGTCGGGACCATGGGGCAGATACGCAGTATTTT
>-|-|TRBV4-2|TRBJ1-2
CASSRRTGEGNYGYTF
TGTGCCAGCAGCCGGCGCACGGGGGAGGGTAACTATGGCTACACCTTC
>few|-|TRBV7-8|TRBJ1-3
CASSLARAGNTIYF
TGTGCCAGCAGCTTAGCCAGGGCTGGAAACACCATATATTTT
>-|-|TRBV11-2|TRBJ2-3
CASSLSTGSWDTQYF
TGTGCCAGCAGCTTATCCACAGGGTCGTGGGATACGCAGTATTTT
>once|-|TRBV6-1|TRBJ1-4
CASSEADRYREKLFF
TGTGCCAGCAGTGAAGCAGACAGGTATAGAGAAAAACTGTTTTTT
>-|-|TRBV6-5|TRBJ2-2
CASSYQIENTGELFF
TGTGCCAGCAGTTACCAGATAGAAAACACCGGGGAGCTGTTTTTT
>once|TRBD1|TRBV11-2|TRBJ1-3
CASSLRGDRGPGNTIYF
TGTGCCAGCAGCTTAAGAGGGGACAGGGGGCCTGGAAACACCATATATTTT
>-|TRBD2|TRBV6-5|TRBJ2-1
CASSYSASGGALRQFF
TGTGCCAGCAGTTACTCGGCTAGCGGGGGGGCGTTAAGGCAGTTCTTC
>once|-|TRBV5-6|TRBJ1-5
CASRRATDQPQHF
TGTGCCAGCAGACGGGCGACGGATCAGCCCCAGCATTTT
>-|TRBD1|TRBV4-3|TRBJ1-2
CASSRDRNYGYTF
TGCGCCAGCAGCCGGGACAGAAACTATGGCTACACCTTC
>-|TRBD1|TRBV5-1|TRBJ1-5
CASSLGQENQPQHF
TGCGCCAGCAGCTTAGGACAGGAAAATCAGCCCCAGCATTTT
>-|TRBD1|TRBV9|TRBJ2-7
CASSVVGTGGVYEQYF
TGTGCCAGCAGCGTAGTAGGGACAGGGGGCGTCTACGAGCAGTACTTC
>-|-|TRBV30|TRBJ2-5
CAWSGGLQETQYF
TGTGCCTGGAGTGGCGGGCTACAAGAGACCCAGTACTTC
>-|TRBD1|TRBV5-4|TRBJ1-1
CASRADRGSTEAFF
TGTGCCAGCAGAGCGGACAGGGGGAGCACTGAAGCTTTCTTT
>-|TRBD2|TRBV9|TRBJ2-5
CASSGERGPKETQYF
TGTGCCAGCAGCGGGGAGCGGGGGCCTAAAGAGACCCAGTACTTC
>-|-|TRBV4-3|TRBJ2-7
CASSQEWGADEQYF
TGCGCCAGCAGCCAAGAGTGGGGGGCAGACGAGCAGTACTTC
>-|TRBD2|TRBV3-1/TRBV3-2|TRBJ2-1
CASSQVAGGHREQFF
TGTGCCAGCAGCCAAGTGGCGGGGGGGCATCGGGAGCAGTTCTTC
>-|TRBD1|TRBV9|TRBJ1-2
CASSPWTGNYGYTF
TGTGCCAGCAGCCCCTGGACAGGGAACTATGGCTACACCTTC
>once|-|TRBV9|TRBJ2-5
CASSVGAGGKETQYF
TGTGCCAGCAGCGTAGGGGCGGGCGGGAAAGAGACCCAGTACTTC
>-|-|TRBV20-1|TRBJ2-7
CSAKQGAEQYF
TGCAGTGCTAAACAGGGAGCCGAGCAGTACTTC
>once|-|TRBV7-2|TRBJ1-1
CASRSSGGTEAFF
TGTGCCAGCAGGTCCTCCGGGGGCACTGAAGCTTTCTTT
>-|-|TRBV25-1|TRBJ1-1
CASSEERGTDNEAFF
TGTGCCAGCAGTGAAGAGAGGGGGACGGATAATGAAGCTTTCTTT
>-|-|TRBV19|TRBJ2-7
CASSTGLEQYF
TGTGCCAGTAGTACAGGGCTCGAGCAGTACTTC
>few|TRBD1|TRBV6-6|TRBJ1-2
CAARPQGVGGYTF
TGTGCCGCGCGTCCACAGGGGGTGGGTGGCTACACCTTC
>-|-|TRBV15|TRBJ2-1
CATSRADTRGDEQFF
TGTGCCACCAGCAGAGCCGACACTAGGGGTGATGAGCAGTTCTTC
>-|TRBD1|TRBV5-1|TRBJ1-5
CASSTSTGENQPQHF
TGCGCCAGCAGCACCTCGACAGGGGAGAATCAGCCCCAGCATTTT
>-|TRBD2|TRBV3-1/TRBV3-2|TRBJ2-7
CASRRSGGGDEQYF
TGTGCCAGCAGACGTAGCGGGGGTGGCGACGAGCAGTACTTC
>-|-|TRBV11-3|TRBJ2-1
CASSAGLKQFF
TGTGCCAGCAGCGCCGGACTCAAGCAGTTCTTC
>-|-|TRBV9|TRBJ1-2
CASSVGSLSYGYTF
TGTGCCAGCAGCGTAGGGTCCCTAAGCTATGGCTACACCTTC
>-|-|TRBV12-5|TRBJ2-2
CASVVGMNTGELFF
TGTGCTAGTGTTGTGGGGATGAACACCGGGGAGCTGTTTTTT
>once|-|TRBV12-5|TRBJ2-3
CASTTGRTSTDTQYF
TGTGCTAGTACCACAGGGCGTACTAGCACAGATACGCAGTATTTT
>-|-|TRBV6-4|TRBJ2-2
CASSQDRIGTGELFF
TGTGCCAGCAGCCAAGACAGGATCGGCACCGGGGAGCTGTTTTTT
>-|-|TRBV15|TRBJ1-2
CATSRDRGGGYTF
TGTGCCACCAGCAGAGACAGGGGAGGTGGCTACACCTTC
>-|-|TRBV10-1|TRBJ2-7
CASNTDRLRGYEQYF
TGCGCCAGCAACACTGACAGACTCAGGGGCTACGAGCAGTACTTC
>-|-|TRBV11-1|TRBJ1-2
CASSLASSATDGYTF
TGTGCCAGCAGCTTAGCGTCGAGTGCCACCGATGGCTACACCTTC
>-|-|TRBV30|TRBJ1-1
CAWSMDGNTEAFF
TGTGCCTGGAGTATGGACGGGAACACTGAAGCTTTCTTT
>-|-|TRBV7-9|TRBJ1-5
CASSPEGGSGQPQHF
TGTGCCAGCAGCCCGGAAGGGGGATCAGGGCAGCCCCAGCATTTT
>-|-|TRBV14|TRBJ1-1
CASSTTGPTEAFF
TGTGCCAGCAGCACTACAGGTCCCACTGAAGCTTTCTTT
>-|TRBD1|TRBV29-1|TRBJ1-5
CSAPGQVDQPQHF
TGCAGCGCCCCCGGACAGGTTGATCAGCCCCAGCATTTT
>-|-|TRBV3-1/TRBV3-2|TRBJ2-3
CASSQGGGRTDTQYF
TGTGCCAGCAGCCAAGGGGGCGGGCGCACAGATACGCAGTATTTT
>-|-|TRBV6-4|TRBJ2-3
CASSSGTSDTDTQYF
TGTGCCAGCAGTTCCGGGACCTCAGACACAGATACGCAGTATTTT
>-|-|TRBV5-4|TRBJ1-2
CASSRGGRGYTF
TGTGCCAGCAGCCGAGGGGGGAGAGGCTACACCTTC
>-|-|TRBV6-4|TRBJ1-5
CASSRETNQPQHF
TGTGCCAGCAGTAGGGAGACCAATCAGCCCCAGCATTTT
>-|-|TRBV30|TRBJ1-1
CAWSESGSNTEAFF
TGTGCCTGGAGTGAAAGCGGGTCGAACACTGAAGCTTTCTTT
>-|-|TRBV9|TRBJ2-3
CASSVEGFSSGTQYF
TGTGCCAGCAGCGTAGAGGGGTTTAGCAGTGGTACGCAGTATTTT
>-|-|TRBV6-5|TRBJ2-2
CASSSRGGTGELFF
TGTGCCAGCAGCAGCCGCGGAGGGACCGGGGAGCTGTTTTTT
>-|-|TRBV21-1|TRBJ1-1
CASKSGRRGGKNTEAFF
TGTGCCAGCAAGTCTGGGCGCCGGGGAGGGAAAAACACTGAAGCTTTCTTT
>-|TRBD1|TRBV5-1|TRBJ1-1
CASSTRQGSTEAFF
TGCGCCAGCAGCACCCGACAGGGTAGCACTGAAGCTTTCTTT
>-|-|TRBV11-3|TRBJ2-1
CASSPRGRVSYNEQFF
TGTGCCAGCAGCCCGCGGGGCCGGGTTTCCTACAATGAGCAGTTCTTC
>-|-|TRBV4-2|TRBJ1-6
CASSQDWSGPASGSPLHF
TGTGCCAGCAGCCAAGATTGGTCAGGGCCTGCCTCCGGTTCACCCCTCCACTTT
>-|-|TRBV6-2/TRBV6-3|TRBJ2-3
CASSYDASTDTQYF
TGTGCCAGCAGTTACGACGCAAGCACAGATACGCAGTATTTT
>-|-|TRBV2|TRBJ1-1
CASSLGKAFF
TGTGCCAGCAGTTTGGGGAAAGCTTTCTTT
>-|-|TRBV3-1/TRBV3-2|TRBJ1-6
CASSPNNSPLHF
TGTGCCAGCAGCCCGAATAATTCACCCCTCCACTTT
>once|-|TRBV7-8|TRBJ2-7
CASSNRALTSYEQYF
TGTGCCAGCAGCAACAGGGCCTTAACGTCCTACGAGCAGTACTTC
>-|-|TRBV15|TRBJ1-5
CATSRAGSNQPQHF
TGTGCCACCAGCAGAGCAGGGAGCAATCAGCCCCAGCATTTT
>-|-|TRBV7-9|TRBJ2-3
CASSGQSGDTQYF
TGTGCCAGCAGCGGACAGAGTGGAGATACGCAGTATTTT